These T cell receptor beta chains were read from a single sample in a study of shared clonotypes between healthy human individuals. The assay was immunoSEQ multiplex PCR, and TCRdb's table has in-frame clones only and misses some. The sample contains 800,000 to 950,000 clones, around 96% of which appear only once. The sample comprised naive CD8+ T cells sorted from blood. The receptors stem from a young man in good health. The CDR3 runs from the conserved cysteine through the conserved F or W. Fields, in order: CDR3 protein, J gene, V gene.

CDR3: CASSVGGGGEQFF; J: TRBJ2-1; V: TRBV9
CDR3: CSVSSGTEAFF; J: TRBJ1-1; V: TRBV29-1
CDR3: CASSFSGESNQPQHF; J: TRBJ1-5; V: TRBV28
CDR3: CSVEEFFHQETQYF; J: TRBJ2-5; V: TRBV29-1
CDR3: CASSSDVSQSQETQYF; J: TRBJ2-5; V: TRBV9
CDR3: CATEQQGAYEQYF; J: -; V: TRBV11-2
CDR3: CASSQRDRDEQYF; J: TRBJ2-7; V: TRBV4-2
CDR3: CASSVGRGETQYF; J: TRBJ2-5; V: TRBV2
CDR3: CASSMGSANYGYTF; J: TRBJ1-2; V: TRBV19
CDR3: CASTLGLASTDTQYF; J: TRBJ2-3; V: TRBV11-2
CDR3: CASSFSTHRNQETQYF; J: TRBJ2-5; V: TRBV7-3
CDR3: CSVESRGVTSFPSSYNEQFF; J: TRBJ2-1; V: TRBV29-1
CDR3: CASSLRAGLRVHSYEQYF; J: TRBJ2-7; V: TRBV9
CDR3: CAWEGLAGNYEQYF; J: TRBJ2-7; V: TRBV30
CDR3: CASRGEKLFF; J: TRBJ1-4; V: TRBV2
CDR3: CATSWTGLSGANVLTF; J: TRBJ2-6; V: TRBV15
CDR3: CASSEQPGGDYEQYF; J: TRBJ2-7; V: TRBV6-4
CDR3: CASSLKRLSTDTQYF; J: TRBJ2-3; V: TRBV7-2
CDR3: CSAEPLAGGYNEQFF; J: TRBJ2-1; V: TRBV29-1
CDR3: CASSPTGSYNEQFF; J: TRBJ2-1; V: TRBV18
CDR3: CASSPGPSGRAGGIQYF; J: TRBJ2-4; V: TRBV7-2
CDR3: CASSGARDRANYGYTF; J: TRBJ1-2; V: TRBV9
CDR3: CASSLKLLLGDTEAFF; J: TRBJ1-1; V: TRBV5-5
CDR3: CASSFGHSTYEQYF; J: TRBJ2-7; V: TRBV27
CDR3: CASSRTRLGADTQYF; J: TRBJ2-3; V: TRBV5-1
CDR3: CASSVELAGDSDTQYF; J: TRBJ2-3; V: TRBV9
CDR3: CASRDRDGREAFF; J: TRBJ1-1; V: TRBV10-2
CDR3: CASSETSGSDNEQFF; J: TRBJ2-1; V: TRBV7-6
CDR3: CASSYGGDKHDNEQFF; J: TRBJ2-1; V: TRBV6-5
CDR3: CAWSVPAGEYEQYF; J: TRBJ2-7; V: TRBV30
CDR3: CASSLALAGDEQFF; J: TRBJ2-1; V: TRBV5-1
CDR3: CASRQGLGEKLFF; J: TRBJ1-4; V: TRBV6-1
CDR3: CASSWTSGSYEQYF; J: TRBJ2-7; V: TRBV27
CDR3: CATSGGRLASYEQYF; J: TRBJ2-7; V: TRBV15
CDR3: CASSLSMRYSQNYGYTF; J: TRBJ1-2; V: TRBV27
CDR3: CASSLGLADYNEQFF; J: TRBJ2-1; V: TRBV5-6
CDR3: CASSEAPAASESTDTQYF; J: TRBJ2-3; V: TRBV2
CDR3: CASSLGLAIEQYF; J: TRBJ2-7; V: TRBV7-2
CDR3: CASSYGGASGTYEQYF; J: TRBJ2-7; V: TRBV6-5
CDR3: CASSIVGTSGYNEQFF; J: TRBJ2-1; V: TRBV19
CDR3: CASSLAARQPYEQYF; J: TRBJ2-7; V: TRBV7-9